This T cell receptor beta chain was recovered during a study of OX40 agonist ivuxolimab in advanced cancers. The repertoire was sequenced with immunoSEQ multiplex PCR; TCRdb's copy has only in-frame clones and lacks some. The data show roughly 60,000 clones, with 86% seen just once and approximately 1.1% held by the top ten. The ends lost 4 bases at V and 2 bases at J; junction bases unmatched: 1. The germline CDR1 and CDR2 sequences are KGHSH and LQKENI. The CDR3 sequence is 13 residues long. This sequence joins TRBV18 and TRBJ2-5; 7 bases map to TRBD1. This sample comprised CD4+ or CD8+ T cells sorted from blood, obtained in a trial of the OX40 agonist ivuxolimab. The receptor was derived from an adult with an advanced solid tumor such as melanoma, head and neck, liver or kidney cancer. CDR3 sequence (DNA): TGTGCCAGCTCACTGGGACAGCAAGAGACCCAGTACTTC. This sequence encodes CASSLGQQETQYF.